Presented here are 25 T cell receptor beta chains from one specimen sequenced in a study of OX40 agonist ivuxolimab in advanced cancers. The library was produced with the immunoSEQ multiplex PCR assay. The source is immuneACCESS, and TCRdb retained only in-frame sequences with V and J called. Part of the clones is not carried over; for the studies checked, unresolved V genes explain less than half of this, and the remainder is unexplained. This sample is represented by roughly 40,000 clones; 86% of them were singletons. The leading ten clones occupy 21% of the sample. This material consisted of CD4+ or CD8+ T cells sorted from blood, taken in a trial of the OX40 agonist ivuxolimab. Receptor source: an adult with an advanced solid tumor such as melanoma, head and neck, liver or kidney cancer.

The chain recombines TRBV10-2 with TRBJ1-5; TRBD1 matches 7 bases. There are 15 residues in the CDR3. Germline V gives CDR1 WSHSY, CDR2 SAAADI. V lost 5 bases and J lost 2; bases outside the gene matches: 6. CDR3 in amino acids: CASSRQGGGNQPQHF. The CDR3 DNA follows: TGCGCCAGCAGTAGACAGGGAGGGGGCAATCAGCCCCAGCATTTT.

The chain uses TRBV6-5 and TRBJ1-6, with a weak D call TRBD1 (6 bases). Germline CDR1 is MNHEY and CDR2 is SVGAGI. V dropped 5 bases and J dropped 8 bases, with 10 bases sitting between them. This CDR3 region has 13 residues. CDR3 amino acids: CASSAGGHSPLHF. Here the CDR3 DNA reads TGTGCCAGCAGTGCCGGGGGGCATTCACCCCTCCACTTT.

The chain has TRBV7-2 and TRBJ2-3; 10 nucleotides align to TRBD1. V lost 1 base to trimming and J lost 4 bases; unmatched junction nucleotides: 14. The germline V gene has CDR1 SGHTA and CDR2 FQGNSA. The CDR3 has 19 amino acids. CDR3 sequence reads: CASSLVLAAGTGASDTQYF. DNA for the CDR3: TGTGCCAGCAGCTTAGTATTGGCGGCTGGGACAGGGGCGTCAGATACGCAGTATTTT. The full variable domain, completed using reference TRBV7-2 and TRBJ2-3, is GAGVSQSPSNKVTEKGKDVELRCDPISGHTALYWYRQSLGQGLEFLIYFQGNSAPDKSGLPSDRFSAERTGGSVSTLTIQRTQQEDSAVYLCASSLVLAAGTGASDTQYFGPGTRLTVL.

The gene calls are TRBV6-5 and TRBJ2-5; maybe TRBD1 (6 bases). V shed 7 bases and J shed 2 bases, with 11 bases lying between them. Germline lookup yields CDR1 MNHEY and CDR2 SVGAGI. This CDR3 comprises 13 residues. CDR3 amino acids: CASNDQGQETQYF. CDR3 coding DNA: TGTGCCAGCAATGATCAGGGGCAAGAGACCCAGTACTTC.

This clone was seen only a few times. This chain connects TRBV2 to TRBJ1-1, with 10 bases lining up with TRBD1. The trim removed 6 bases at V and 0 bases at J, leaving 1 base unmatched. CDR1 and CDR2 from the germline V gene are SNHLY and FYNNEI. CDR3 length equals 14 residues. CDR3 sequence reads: CASRDRGVNTEAFF. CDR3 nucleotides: TGTGCCAGCAGGGACAGGGGGGTGAACACTGAAGCTTTCTTT.

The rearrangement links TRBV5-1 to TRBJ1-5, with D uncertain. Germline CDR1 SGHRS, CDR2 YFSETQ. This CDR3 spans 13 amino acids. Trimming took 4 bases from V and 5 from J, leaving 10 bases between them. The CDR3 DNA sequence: TGCGCCAGCAGCCAAGAAAGCGATCAGCCCCAGCATTTT. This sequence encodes CASSQESDQPQHF.

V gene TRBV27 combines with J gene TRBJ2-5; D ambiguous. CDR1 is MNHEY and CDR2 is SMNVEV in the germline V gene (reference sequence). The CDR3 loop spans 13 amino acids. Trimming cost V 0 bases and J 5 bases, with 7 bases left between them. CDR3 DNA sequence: TGTGCCAGCAGTTTATCAATGTGGGAGACCCAGTACTTC. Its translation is CASSLSMWETQYF.

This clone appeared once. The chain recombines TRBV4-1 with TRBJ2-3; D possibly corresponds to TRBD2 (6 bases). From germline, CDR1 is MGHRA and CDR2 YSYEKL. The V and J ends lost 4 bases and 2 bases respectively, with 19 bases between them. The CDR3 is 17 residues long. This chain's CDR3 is CASSPEKGAGATDTQYF. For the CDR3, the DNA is TGCGCCAGCAGCCCTGAAAAGGGAGCGGGTGCCACAGATACGCAGTATTTT.

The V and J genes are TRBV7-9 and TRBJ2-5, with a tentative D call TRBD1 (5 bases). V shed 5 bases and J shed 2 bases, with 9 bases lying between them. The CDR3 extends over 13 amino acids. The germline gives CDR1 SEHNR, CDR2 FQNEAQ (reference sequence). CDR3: CASSVTEQETQYF. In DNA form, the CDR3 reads TGTGCCAGCAGCGTGACAGAACAAGAGACCCAGTACTTC.

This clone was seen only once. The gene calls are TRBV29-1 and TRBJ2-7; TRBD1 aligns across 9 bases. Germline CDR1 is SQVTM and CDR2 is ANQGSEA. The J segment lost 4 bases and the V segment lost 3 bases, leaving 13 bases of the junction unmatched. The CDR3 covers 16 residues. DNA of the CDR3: TGCAGCGTTGACCTAGTCTCGACAGGGGGTGCATACGAGCAGTACTTC. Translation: CSVDLVSTGGAYEQYF.

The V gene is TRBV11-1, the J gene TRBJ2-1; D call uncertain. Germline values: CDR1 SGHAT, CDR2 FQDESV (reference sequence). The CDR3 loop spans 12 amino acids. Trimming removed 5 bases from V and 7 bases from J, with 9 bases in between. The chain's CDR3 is CASSVPGNEQFF. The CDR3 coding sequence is TGTGCCAGCAGCGTCCCAGGAAATGAGCAGTTCTTC.

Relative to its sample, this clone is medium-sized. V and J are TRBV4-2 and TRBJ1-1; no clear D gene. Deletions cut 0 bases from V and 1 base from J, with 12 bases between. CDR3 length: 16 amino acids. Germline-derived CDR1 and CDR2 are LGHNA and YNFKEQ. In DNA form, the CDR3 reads TGTGCCAGCAGCCAAGACATTACTGGCAGGAACACTGAAGCTTTCTTT. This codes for CASSQDITGRNTEAFF.

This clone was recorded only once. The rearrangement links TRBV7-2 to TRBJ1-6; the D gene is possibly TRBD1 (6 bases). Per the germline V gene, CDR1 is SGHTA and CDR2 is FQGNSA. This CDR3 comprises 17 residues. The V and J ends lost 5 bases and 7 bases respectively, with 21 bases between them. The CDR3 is CASSPLRGPGFNSPLHF. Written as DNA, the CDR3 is TGTGCCAGCAGCCCGCTCAGGGGCCCTGGTTTCAATTCACCCCTCCACTTT.

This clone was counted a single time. The CDR3 coding sequence is TGTGCCAGCAGCTCACAGGGCTCCTACGAGCAGTACTTC. Translating it yields CASSSQGSYEQYF. V usage is TRBV7-9 and J usage is TRBJ2-7; a weak D match, TRBD1 (6 bases). The V gene's germline CDR1 is SEHNR and CDR2 FQNEAQ (reference sequence). Deletions cut 4 bases from V and 0 bases from J, with 7 bases between. CDR3 length: 13 residues.

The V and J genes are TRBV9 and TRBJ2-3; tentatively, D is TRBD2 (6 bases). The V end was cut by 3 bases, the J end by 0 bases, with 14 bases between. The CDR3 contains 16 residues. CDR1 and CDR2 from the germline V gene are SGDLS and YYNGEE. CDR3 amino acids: CASSGLAGSSTDTQYF. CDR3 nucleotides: TGTGCCAGCAGCGGTCTGGCGGGGTCTAGCACAGATACGCAGTATTTT.

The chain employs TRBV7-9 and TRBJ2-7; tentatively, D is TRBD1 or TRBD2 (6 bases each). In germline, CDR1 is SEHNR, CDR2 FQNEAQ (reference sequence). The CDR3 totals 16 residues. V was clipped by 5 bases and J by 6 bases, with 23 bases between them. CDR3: CASSHVGGAEPPEQYF. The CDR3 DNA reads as TGTGCCAGCAGCCACGTGGGGGGCGCCGAGCCGCCCGAGCAGTACTTC.

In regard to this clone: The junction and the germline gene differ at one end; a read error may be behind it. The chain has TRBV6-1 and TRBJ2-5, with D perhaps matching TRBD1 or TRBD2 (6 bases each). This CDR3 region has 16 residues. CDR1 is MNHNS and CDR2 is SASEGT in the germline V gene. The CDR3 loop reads CASSEGGPGDQETQYF. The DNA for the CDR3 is TGTGCCAGCAGCGAAGGGGGTCCGGGGGATCAAGAGACCCAGTACTTC.

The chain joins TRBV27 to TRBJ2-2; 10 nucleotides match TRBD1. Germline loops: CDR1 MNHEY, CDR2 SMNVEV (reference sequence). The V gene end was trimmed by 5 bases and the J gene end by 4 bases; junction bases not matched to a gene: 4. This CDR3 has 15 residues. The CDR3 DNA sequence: TGTGCCAGCAGTACCTGGACAGGGGGCACCGGGGAGCTGTTTTTT. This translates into CASSTWTGGTGELFF.

CDR3 DNA: TGTGCCAGCAGCCCCCCTGAGGGCGCTAACTACAATGAGCAGTTCTTC. This translates into CASSPPEGANYNEQFF. The gene calls are TRBV7-9 and TRBJ2-1; the D gene is possibly TRBD2 (5 bases). The V and J ends lost 5 bases and 3 bases respectively, with 17 bases between them. The V gene's germline CDR1 is SEHNR and CDR2 FQNEAQ (reference sequence). This CDR3 spans 16 amino acids.

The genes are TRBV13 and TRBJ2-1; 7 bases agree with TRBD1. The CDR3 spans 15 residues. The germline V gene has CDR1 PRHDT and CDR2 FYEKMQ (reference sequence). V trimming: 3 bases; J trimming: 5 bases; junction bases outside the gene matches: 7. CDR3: CASSFLHTGDNEQFF. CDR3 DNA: TGTGCCAGCAGCTTTCTCCACACAGGGGACAATGAGCAGTTCTTC.

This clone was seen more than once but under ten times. The DNA of the CDR3 is TGTGCCAGCAGTTACTCGACAGGGGCCGGCACTGAAGCTTTCTTT. It encodes CASSYSTGAGTEAFF. The genes are TRBV6-5 and TRBJ1-1; 8 nucleotides line up with TRBD1. With 0 bases clipped from V and 4 bases from J, the junction kept 4 bases outside the gene matches. The CDR3 is 15 amino acids. The germline V gene has CDR1 MNHEY and CDR2 SVGAGI.

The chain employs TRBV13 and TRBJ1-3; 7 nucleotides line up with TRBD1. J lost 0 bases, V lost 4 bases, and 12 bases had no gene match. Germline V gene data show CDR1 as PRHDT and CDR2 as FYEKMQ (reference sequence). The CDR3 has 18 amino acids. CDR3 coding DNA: TGTGCCAGCAGCTGGGGACAGTACCCCAAAAGCTCTGGAAACACCATATATTTT. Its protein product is CASSWGQYPKSSGNTIYF.

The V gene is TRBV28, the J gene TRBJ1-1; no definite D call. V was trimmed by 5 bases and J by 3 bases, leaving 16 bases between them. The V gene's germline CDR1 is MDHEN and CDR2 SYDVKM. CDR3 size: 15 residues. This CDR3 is CASSGSPGSYTEAFF. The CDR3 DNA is TGTGCCAGCAGTGGCTCCCCCGGTTCTTACACTGAAGCTTTCTTT. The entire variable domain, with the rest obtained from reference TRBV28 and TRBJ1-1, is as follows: DVKVTQSSRYLVKRTGEKVFLECVQDMDHENMFWYRQDPGLGLRLIYFSYDVKMKEKGDIPEGYSVSREKKERFSLILESASTNQTSMYLCASSGSPGSYTEAFFGQGTRLTVV.

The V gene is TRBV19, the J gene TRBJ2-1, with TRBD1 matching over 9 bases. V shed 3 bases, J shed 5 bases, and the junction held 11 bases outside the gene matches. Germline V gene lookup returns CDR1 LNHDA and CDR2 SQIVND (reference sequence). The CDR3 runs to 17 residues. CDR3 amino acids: CASSIPGTGYRDNEQFF. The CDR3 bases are TGTGCCAGTAGTATCCCAGGGACAGGGTATAGAGACAATGAGCAGTTCTTC.

The CDR3 loop reads CASSSHARDPYGYTF. The CDR3 DNA is TGTGCCAGCAGTTCCCACGCCCGCGATCCCTATGGCTACACCTTC. The gene calls are TRBV27 and TRBJ1-2; D gene uncertain. The CDR3 has 15 residues. Trimming stripped 4 bases from V and 4 bases from J, with 16 bases between. Looked up from germline, CDR1 is MNHEY and CDR2 is SMNVEV (reference sequence).